This TCR beta chain was recorded in a study of T-cell memory formation after mild COVID-19. There are a few counts of this clonotype. Its antigen is not identified. Findings and caveats of the study: The authors left the SARS-CoV-2 specificity of second-wave clones peaking on day 37 unconfirmed. Clones that contracted clustered mainly in CM and EM if CD4+ and in EMRA if CD8+. Clones that contracted from day 15 to 85 were balanced CD4/CD8, while later expanders leaned CD4+.

Trimming removed 6 bases at V and 1 base at J, with 25 bases between. This CDR3 region has 19 residues. TCR alpha and TCR beta cDNA libraries with sample barcodes and UMIs came from 5'RACE using constant-segment primers. TCRdb independently ran MiXCR on the 5' RACE reads; one entry per CDR3 protein. The sample carries 95,000 to 120,000 distinct CDR3 sequences, about 20% recorded once. The origin of this receptor is a man aged 18-30 years who had mild COVID-19 (a few samples of this study predate the infection). Cell type and time point are not known. The chain uses TRBV12-3 or TRBV12-4 and TRBJ1-3; D is perhaps TRBD1 (6 bases). Sequencing input: PBMCs or a T cell subset sorted from them (not recorded which). The CDR3 nucleotides read TGTGCCAGCAGCGTAATTGGACAGTTTGAGAGTAATTCTGGAAACACCATATATTTT. Protein sequence: CASSVIGQFESNSGNTIYF.